This T cell receptor beta chain was observed in a study of blood T cell repertoires in COVID-19. About the research overall: Italy, Spain and the United States were the sources of the convalescent and acute COVID-19 samples. Nucleic acid was either cDNA or gDNA, and it came from T cells, B-cell-depleted T cells, or PBMCs.

This table comes from immunoSEQ multiplex PCR, and its TCRdb copy is limited to in-frame clones, with some not included. In the table there are approximately 97,000 clones, around 88% of which are singletons. Followed over time, Seattle patients had been enrolled while infection was active. V gave up 5 bases and J gave up 8 bases; unmatched junction bases: 8. The CDR3 is 14 amino acids. CDR1 and CDR2 (germline): SGHNT, YENEEA. The sequence was collected from a man aged 50-60 years with COVID-19, enrolled during active disease. V usage is TRBV11-3 and J usage is TRBJ2-1, with 8 bases lining up with TRBD1. Input material: peripheral blood. CDR3 sequence: CASSHTGGYYEQFF. The CDR3 nucleotides are TGTGCCAGCAGCCACACAGGGGGGTATTATGAGCAGTTCTTC.